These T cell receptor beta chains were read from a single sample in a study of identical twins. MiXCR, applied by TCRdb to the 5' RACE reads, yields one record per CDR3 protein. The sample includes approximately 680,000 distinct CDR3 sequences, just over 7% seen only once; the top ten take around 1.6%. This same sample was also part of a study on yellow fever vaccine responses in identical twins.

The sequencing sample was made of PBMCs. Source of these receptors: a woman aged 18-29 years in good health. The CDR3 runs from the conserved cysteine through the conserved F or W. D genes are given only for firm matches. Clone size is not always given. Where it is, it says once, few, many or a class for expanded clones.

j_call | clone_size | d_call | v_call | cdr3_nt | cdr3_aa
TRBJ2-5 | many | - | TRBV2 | TGTGCCAGCAGTGATGAGTGGAGGGAGACCCAGTACTTC | CASSDEWRETQYF
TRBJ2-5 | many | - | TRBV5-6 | TGTGCCAGCAGCCTGACTTGGTGGGCCCAAGAGACCCAGTACTTC | CASSLTWWAQETQYF
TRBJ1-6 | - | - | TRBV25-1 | TGTGCCAGCAGTGAATATTTTTTGACAGGAGATTATAATTCACCCCTCCACTTT | CASSEYFLTGDYNSPLHF
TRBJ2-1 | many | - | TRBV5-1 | TGCGCCAGCAGCAAATCTTTCCGGTTGGACGGGTACAATGAGCAGTTCTTC | CASSKSFRLDGYNEQFF
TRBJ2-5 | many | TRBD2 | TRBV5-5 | TGTGCCAGCGAGGCTAGCGGGGGGAAAGAGACCCAGTACTTC | CASEASGGKETQYF
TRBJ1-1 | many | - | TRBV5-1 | TGCGCCAGCCAAGCCTTTGCTAACACTGAAGCTTTCTTT | CASQAFANTEAFF
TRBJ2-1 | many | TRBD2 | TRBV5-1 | TGCGCCAGCAGCTTGCGGGGGGGCGCCTCCTACAATGAGCAGTTCTTC | CASSLRGGASYNEQFF
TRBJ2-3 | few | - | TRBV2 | TGTGCCAGCAGTGAAGCGGGCTACATAGCTAGCACAGATACGCAGTATTTT | CASSEAGYIASTDTQYF
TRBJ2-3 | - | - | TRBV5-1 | TGCGCCAGCAACGAGGACTCCACAGATACGCAGTATTTT | CASNEDSTDTQYF
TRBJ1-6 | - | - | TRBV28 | TGTGCCAGCAGTTTTCTAGATGGCACGGGTTGGTCCCTCCACTTT | CASSFLDGTGWSLHF
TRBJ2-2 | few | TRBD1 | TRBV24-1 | TGTGCCACCAGTGAGGGGGGACAGGGAGTGAGGACCGGGGAGCTGTTTTTT | CATSEGGQGVRTGELFF
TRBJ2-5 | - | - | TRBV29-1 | TGCAGCCCCCTTCCAAGGACACCCCATTCCAGGACCCAGTACTTC | CSPLPRTPHSRTQYF
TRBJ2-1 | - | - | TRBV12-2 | TGTGCAAGTCGCTTAGCGTTCGGCAAATCTCCTCTAAGCTCCTACAATGAGCAGTTCTTC | CASRLAFGKSPLSSYNEQFF
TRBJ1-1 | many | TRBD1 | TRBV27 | TGTGCCAGCAGCTCACGACAGGGGCGTCCGATGTGGGCTGAAGCTTTCTTT | CASSSRQGRPMWAEAFF
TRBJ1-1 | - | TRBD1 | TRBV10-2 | TGCGCCAGCAGCTCGACTCGACAGGGCCGGGCTTTCTTT | CASSSTRQGRAFF
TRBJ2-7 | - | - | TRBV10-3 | TGTGCCATCAGTACGGACGGGTCCTACGAGCAGTACTTC | CAISTDGSYEQYF
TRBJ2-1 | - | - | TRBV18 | TGTGCCAGCTCACCACCGAGCTCCAGCTCCTACAATGAGCAGTTCTTC | CASSPPSSSSYNEQFF
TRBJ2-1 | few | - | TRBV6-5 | TGTGCCAGCAGTTACCAGGGGTCTAGCTCCTACAATGAGCAGTTCTTC | CASSYQGSSSYNEQFF
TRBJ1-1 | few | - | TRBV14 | TGTGCCAGCAGCCAAAGGGGAGGGAACACTGAAGCTTTCTTT | CASSQRGGNTEAFF
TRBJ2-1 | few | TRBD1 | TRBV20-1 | TGCAGAGTGAACCCCAGACAGGGCTCCTACAATGAGCAGTTCTTC | CRVNPRQGSYNEQFF
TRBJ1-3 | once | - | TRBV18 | TGTGCCAGCTCACCACTCCCAGGTGACGGAAACACCATATATTTT | CASSPLPGDGNTIYF
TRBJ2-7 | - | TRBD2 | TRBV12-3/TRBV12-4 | TGTGCCGGCAGCTTAACTAGCGGGGCCACCTACGAGCAGTACTTC | CAGSLTSGATYEQYF
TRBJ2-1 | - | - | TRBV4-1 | TGCGCCAGCAGCCAAGGTATAGTAGCGCCTGAAGGTGAGCAGTTCTTC | CASSQGIVAPEGEQFF
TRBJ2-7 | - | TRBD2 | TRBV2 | TGTGCCAGCACACTAGCGGGTTTGAACGAGCAGTACTTC | CASTLAGLNEQYF
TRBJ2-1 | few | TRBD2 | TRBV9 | TGTGCCAGCAGCGTAGTGGGACTAGTGGCCTACAATGAGCAGTTCTTC | CASSVVGLVAYNEQFF
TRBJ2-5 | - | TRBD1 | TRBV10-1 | TGCGCCAGCAGTGACCCTACCCCGAAGACAGGGTCCGCCGGGGAGACCCAGTACTTC | CASSDPTPKTGSAGETQYF
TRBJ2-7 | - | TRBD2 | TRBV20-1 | TGCAGTGCTAGGGCCCTAGCGGGAGACGAGCAGTACTTC | CSARALAGDEQYF
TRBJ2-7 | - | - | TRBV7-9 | TGTGCCAGCAGCTTAGAGGGCCCCTACGAGCAGTACTTC | CASSLEGPYEQYF
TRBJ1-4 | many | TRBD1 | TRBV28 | TGTGCCAGCAGTGTCCACAGGGGCCGAGGGAAACTGTTTTTT | CASSVHRGRGKLFF
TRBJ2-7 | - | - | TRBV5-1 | TGCGCCAGCAGCTCAGGTCGTTACGCGGAACCCTACGAGCAGTACTTC | CASSSGRYAEPYEQYF
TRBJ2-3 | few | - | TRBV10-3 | TGTGCCATCAGTGAGTCGGTGACAAATTCAGATACGCAGTATTTT | CAISESVTNSDTQYF
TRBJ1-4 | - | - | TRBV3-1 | TGTGCCAGCCGGGACGGAGGATCTAATGAAAAACTGTTTTTT | CASRDGGSNEKLFF
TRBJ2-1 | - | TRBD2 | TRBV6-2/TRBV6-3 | TGTGCCAGCAGGCTCGGCTCTCCTAGCGGGGGGGCTCATGAGCAGTTCTTC | CASRLGSPSGGAHEQFF
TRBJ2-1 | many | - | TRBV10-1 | TGCGCCAGCAGTGAGTCAGGGTCCCCCTACAATGAGCAGTTCTTC | CASSESGSPYNEQFF
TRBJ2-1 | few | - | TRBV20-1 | TGCAGTGTTCATCGACTGGACTCATGGGACAATGAGCAGTTCTTC | CSVHRLDSWDNEQFF